This T cell receptor (beta chain) is from a study of beta chain features in type 1 diabetes. Study results and caveats: The question of HLA type influencing TCRB rearrangement was one that remained unresolved here. A closer apparent resemblance between naive, central memory and Treg TCRB repertoires was seen in patients than in healthy donors. There was a moderate but significant shortening of TCRB CDR3s in all four CD4+ subsets of Type 1 diabetes patients. Patients and controls would be equally affected if PCR favored shorter templates.

The CDR3 length is 16 residues. The germline CDR1 and CDR2 sequences are LNHDA and SQIVND (reference sequence). V lost 6 bases and J lost 6; bases outside the gene matches: 13. In its sample, this clone was seen a few times. The antigen is not known. The entirety of the isolated RNA underwent reverse transcription, so expressed TCRB transcripts were sequenced. Read counts averaged around 3.9 million for samples of naive, central memory and regulatory T cells. The assay was immunoSEQ multiplex PCR, and TCRdb's table has in-frame clones only and misses some. The table lists over 300,000 clones, approximately 10% of them singletons, with over 0.95% in the top ten.

Sequencing input: central memory CD4+ T cells from blood. The chain employs TRBV19 and TRBJ2-1; 8 bases are a match to TRBD1. The clonotype originates from a man under 40 with type 1 diabetes. The CDR3 region has the DNA TGTGCCAGTAGGGACAGGGCCGCGCGGTTGGTCAATGAGCAGTTCTTC. Its translation is CASRDRAARLVNEQFF.